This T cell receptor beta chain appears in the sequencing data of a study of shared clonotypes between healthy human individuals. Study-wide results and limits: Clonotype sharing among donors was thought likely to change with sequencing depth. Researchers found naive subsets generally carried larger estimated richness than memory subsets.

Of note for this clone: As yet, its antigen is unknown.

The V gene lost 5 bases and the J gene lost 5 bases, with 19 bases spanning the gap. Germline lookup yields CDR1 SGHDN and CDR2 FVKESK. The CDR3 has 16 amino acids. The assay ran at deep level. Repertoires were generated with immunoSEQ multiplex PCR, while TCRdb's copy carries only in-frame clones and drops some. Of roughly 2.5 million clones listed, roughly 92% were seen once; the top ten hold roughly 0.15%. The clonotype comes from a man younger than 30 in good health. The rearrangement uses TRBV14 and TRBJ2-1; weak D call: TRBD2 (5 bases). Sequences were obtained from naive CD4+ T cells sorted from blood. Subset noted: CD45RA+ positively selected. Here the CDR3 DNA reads TGTGCCAGCAGCAGAGGGTTGGAAGCTATAGACAATGAGCAGTTCTTC. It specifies CASSRGLEAIDNEQFF.